The source of this T cell receptor (beta chain) is a study of T cells after yellow fever vaccination. A remark on this clonotype: The antigen remains unidentified.

Notes on the study in general: Boosting was followed by the reappearance of most primary-vaccination clones (96% CD4, around 91% CD8).

The ends lost 1 base at V and 4 bases at J; junction bases unmatched: 10. Germline CDR1 reads DFQATT; CDR2 reads SNEGSKA (reference sequence). The CDR3 runs 16 residues. Each CDR3 protein gets one entry after TCRdb re-called the 5' RACE reads with MiXCR. The sample holds 340,000 or so distinct CDR3 sequences, roughly an eighth seen once. The clonotype originates from a man younger than 35 who received the YFV17D yellow fever vaccine. The chain is built from TRBV20-1 and TRBJ1-5, with 7 bases that match TRBD1. The sample consisted of CD4+ T cells sorted from PBMCs, taken 15 days after the yellow fever booster vaccination. The CDR3 DNA reads TGCAGTGCTAGAGTACAGGGGAGGGTACGAAATCAGCCCCAGCATTTT. This codes for CSARVQGRVRNQPQHF.